The rows below give T cell receptor beta chains drawn from one sample of a study of T-cell memory formation after mild COVID-19. MiXCR, run by TCRdb on the 5' RACE reads, gives a single entry per CDR3 protein. Of about 340,000 distinct CDR3 sequences in the sample, 20% to 25% were seen once. Sequenced material: PBMCs or a T cell subset sorted from them (not recorded which). The receptors stem from a young man who had mild COVID-19 (a few samples of this study predate the infection). Cell type and time point are not known. Each CDR3 is given with its conserved first and last residue. The D gene is left open where the match is weak. Size tells how often a clone was seen (once, few, many) or the class of an expanded clone, and some rows leave it out.

>-|TRBV5-1|TRBD2|TRBJ2-2
TGCGCCAGCAGCTCCAGCGGGGGAGTTAACACCGGGGAGCTGTTTTTT
CASSSSGGVNTGELFF
>-|TRBV5-1|TRBD1|TRBJ2-7
TGCGCCAGCAGCACCCCGGGACAGGACTACGAGCAGTACTTC
CASSTPGQDYEQYF
>-|TRBV7-9|-|TRBJ1-2
TGTGCCAGCAGCCCACCAGGGAACCACTATGGCTACACCTTC
CASSPPGNHYGYTF
>-|TRBV24-1|-|TRBJ2-7
TGTGCCACCAGTGACGGAAGCTCCTACGAGCAGTACTTC
CATSDGSSYEQYF
>-|TRBV27|TRBD2|TRBJ2-3
TGTGCCAGCAGTTTAAAAGCGGGGGACTTCACAGATACGCAGTATTTT
CASSLKAGDFTDTQYF
>few|TRBV20-1|-|TRBJ2-5
TGCAGTGCTCTTAGAGGGGAGTCATACAAAGGGACCCAGTACTTC
CSALRGESYKGTQYF
>many|TRBV4-3|-|TRBJ2-5
TGCGCCAGCAGTCTGACGGACCAAGAGACCCAGTACTTC
CASSLTDQETQYF
>few|TRBV7-3|-|TRBJ2-2
TGTGCCAGCAGTCGCAGCCGGGACAAGCCGTCGAGCACCGGGGAGCTGTTTTTT
CASSRSRDKPSSTGELFF
>-|TRBV9|TRBD1|TRBJ1-4
TGTGCCAGCAGCCCAACGAGGGGGACAGGGGACCCTTCCCCAGAAAAACTGTTTTTT
CASSPTRGTGDPSPEKLFF
>-|TRBV18|TRBD2|TRBJ2-1
TGTGCCAGCTCACAGACTAGCGGGGGGACTAATGAGCAGTTCTTC
CASSQTSGGTNEQFF
>-|TRBV3-1|-|TRBJ2-5
TGTGCCAGCAGCCAAGCCAGGGGGGTAAGCGGAGAGACCCAGTACTTC
CASSQARGVSGETQYF
>few|TRBV11-2|TRBD2|TRBJ2-1
TGTGCCAGCAGCTTAGTAGCGGGAGTTTACAATGAGCAGTTCTTC
CASSLVAGVYNEQFF
>few|TRBV20-1|-|TRBJ1-5
TGCAGTGCTAGAGGGACCCGAGGTCAGCCCCAGCATTTT
CSARGTRGQPQHF
>-|TRBV4-3|-|TRBJ1-2
TGCGCCAGCAGCCAACAGTACCTACAGGATAACTATGGCTACACCTTC
CASSQQYLQDNYGYTF
>few|TRBV4-3|TRBD2|TRBJ2-7
TGCGCCAGCAGCCAAGCTATAGGAGCGGGGGGCGTTTACGAGCAGTACTTC
CASSQAIGAGGVYEQYF
>-|TRBV3-2|-|TRBJ1-2
TGTGCCAGCCGAGGGGATCTCTATGGCTACACCTTC
CASRGDLYGYTF
>few|TRBV5-1|-|TRBJ2-3
TGCGCCAGCAGCTTGTTGGGCAGGCGCACAGATACGCAGTATTTT
CASSLLGRRTDTQYF
>few|TRBV28|-|TRBJ1-1
TGTGCCAGCACCGCCATGGGGGGATGGAACACTGAAGCTTTCTTT
CASTAMGGWNTEAFF
>-|TRBV11-2|-|TRBJ2-3
TGTGCCAGCAGCTTAGATGTTTGGGGGGCCTCGGGTACGCAGTATTTT
CASSLDVWGASGTQYF
>many|TRBV5-1|-|TRBJ2-5
TGTGCCAGCAGTTTTGGACTCCAAGAGACCCAGTACTTC
CASSFGLQETQYF
>few|TRBV27|TRBD2|TRBJ2-1
TGTGCCAGCAGTTTTGGGGAGGGCAATGAGCAGTTCTTC
CASSFGEGNEQFF
>-|TRBV5-6|-|TRBJ1-6
TGTGCCAGCAGCACGGGCGAGAATTCACCCCTCCACTTT
CASSTGENSPLHF
>few|TRBV5-5|TRBD2|TRBJ2-3
TGTGCCAGCAGCTTGGGCGGGGGGGTTCCCTTAGGTTATACGCAGTATTTT
CASSLGGGVPLGYTQYF
>-|TRBV12-3/TRBV12-4|-|TRBJ2-7
TGTGCCACCCGGGTCAGGGACTCAGGCGAGCAGTACTTC
CATRVRDSGEQYF
>-|TRBV6-5|-|TRBJ2-1
TGTGCCAGCAGTTACCATTCGAGGTCCCCCTACAATGAGCAGTTCTTC
CASSYHSRSPYNEQFF
>-|TRBV7-2|-|TRBJ1-1
TGTGCCAGCAGTCAAGAGATGAACACTGAAGCTTTCTTT
CASSQEMNTEAFF
>few|TRBV9|-|TRBJ1-2
TGTGCCAGTTCGGGTCCGCCTACCTATGGCTACACCTTC
CASSGPPTYGYTF
>-|TRBV7-2|-|TRBJ2-5
TGTGCCAGCAGCCTGACTCAGGCTCAAGAGACCCAGTACTTC
CASSLTQAQETQYF
>few|TRBV15|-|TRBJ1-2
TGTGCCACCAGCAGAGATGTGGACAGAAGAATGGAGGGCTACACCTTC
CATSRDVDRRMEGYTF
>few|TRBV4-1|TRBD1|TRBJ2-6
TGCGCCAGCAAGACAGGGGTAGGGGCCAACGTCCTGACTTTC
CASKTGVGANVLTF
>-|TRBV4-3|-|TRBJ2-3
TGCGCCAGCAGCCAAGGTCCCTCGCGGGTTACCTCAGATACGCAGTATTTT
CASSQGPSRVTSDTQYF
>few|TRBV29-1|TRBD2|TRBJ2-7
TGCAGCGTTGAGGGACTAGCGGGGGAAAGCGAGCAGTACTTC
CSVEGLAGESEQYF